These T cell receptor beta chains were read from a single sample in a study of HIV-infected patients and healthy controls. Using its own MiXCR run on the 5' RACE reads, TCRdb lists one record per CDR3 protein. This table has 15,000 to 20,000 distinct CDR3 sequences, over 7% appearing once. Sequenced input: blood. Receptors originate from an adult in good health. Both conserved end residues are part of each CDR3. D genes are given only for firm matches. Size values are once, few and many counts, or a class for expanded clones, and some rows have none.

DNA,CDR3,D,J,V,size
TGTGCCAGCAGGGGTGGGACATTTGGCAATCAGCCCCAGCATTTT,CASRGGTFGNQPQHF,.,TRBJ1-5,TRBV28,many
TGTGCCAGTAGTATAGGGCTCAAGGGTGGCCCCACTAAAGAGACCCAGTACTTC,CASSIGLKGGPTKETQYF,.,TRBJ2-5,TRBV19,many
TGTGCCAGCAGTTACTCGAAGGGGTTTTCGCCCCAGCATTTT,CASSYSKGFSPQHF,.,TRBJ1-5,TRBV6-2/TRBV6-3,few
TGTGCCAGCAGTTACTCGTGGTATAGCAATCAGCCCCAGCATTTT,CASSYSWYSNQPQHF,.,TRBJ1-5,TRBV6-5,.
TGTGCCAGCAGCATGGGGGGAACGGAAAAACTGTTTTTT,CASSMGGTEKLFF,.,TRBJ1-4,TRBV5-4,few
TGTGCCAGCAGTTACTCGCGGGATCGGGCAGATACGCAGTATTTT,CASSYSRDRADTQYF,.,TRBJ2-3,TRBV6-6,many
TGTGCCAGCAGTTACTCTTGGACCACTGAAGCTTTCTTT,CASSYSWTTEAFF,.,TRBJ1-1,TRBV6-2/TRBV6-3,many
TGTGCCAGCAGCTCCCCCGGTATAACCTACGAGCAGTACTTC,CASSSPGITYEQYF,.,TRBJ2-7,TRBV7-9,.
TGTGCCAGCAGCCCCCTGACAGTTACTACAACTAATGAAAAACTGTTTTTT,CASSPLTVTTTNEKLFF,.,TRBJ1-4,TRBV7-9,medium-sized
TGTGCCTGGAGCCCACTCGGGGGGACATTGAACACTGAAGCTTTCTTT,CAWSPLGGTLNTEAFF,.,TRBJ1-1,TRBV30,few
TGTGCCAGCAGTTACGTACGCTCTGGGGCCAACGTCCTGACTTTC,CASSYVRSGANVLTF,.,TRBJ2-6,TRBV6-2/TRBV6-3,many
TGTGCCAGCTCAGAACGGACAGGAAACTATGGCTACACCTTC,CASSERTGNYGYTF,TRBD1,TRBJ1-2,TRBV18,many
TGTGCCAGCAGCCCCCCCCAGGGAAGTACCACTGAAGCTTTCTTT,CASSPPQGSTTEAFF,.,TRBJ1-1,TRBV7-9,many
TGCAGTGCTAGAGATCTAAGTAGCGGGGACACCGGGGAGCTGTTTTTT,CSARDLSSGDTGELFF,TRBD2,TRBJ2-2,TRBV20-1,medium-sized
TGCGCCAGCAGCCCCCTTGGGGGGGGCGGCACTGAAGCTTTCTTT,CASSPLGGGGTEAFF,.,TRBJ1-1,TRBV4-1,many
TGTGCCAGCAGGAAGGACAGATTCTCTGGGGCCAACGTCCTGACTTTC,CASRKDRFSGANVLTF,.,TRBJ2-6,TRBV3-1,.
TGCGCCAGCAGCTTGGTTAGCGGCACCTACAATGAGCAGTTCTTC,CASSLVSGTYNEQFF,.,TRBJ2-1,TRBV5-1,medium-sized
TGCAGCGTTGTTCTTGCGGGGGCGAGCACAGATACGCAGTATTTT,CSVVLAGASTDTQYF,.,TRBJ2-3,TRBV29-1,.
TGTGCCAGCAGCCAAGATTCGCAGTCGTCCCAGCATTTT,CASSQDSQSSQHF,.,TRBJ1-5,TRBV4-2,medium-sized
TGCAGCGGCGAGGGTGAAGGGGGTGTTAGACACACTGAAGCTTTCTTT,CSGEGEGGVRHTEAFF,.,TRBJ1-1,TRBV29-1,medium-sized
TGTGCCAGCAGCCCAGGGCCGGGTGAAAAACTGTTTTTT,CASSPGPGEKLFF,.,TRBJ1-4,TRBV7-6,many
TGTGCCAGCAGTTTATTACCGGGGACTAGCTTCAGGGAGACCCAGTACTTC,CASSLLPGTSFRETQYF,TRBD2,TRBJ2-5,TRBV12-3/TRBV12-4,many
TGTGCCAGCAGTTATACAGGTGCTCCGAACACTGAAGCTTTCTTT,CASSYTGAPNTEAFF,.,TRBJ1-1,TRBV6-2/TRBV6-3,many
TGTGCCAGCTCACCGGACAGGCTGAACACTGAAGCTTTCTTT,CASSPDRLNTEAFF,TRBD1,TRBJ1-1,TRBV18,many
TGTGCCAGCAGCCCAACAGGGACCCAAGAGACCCAGTACTTC,CASSPTGTQETQYF,.,TRBJ2-5,TRBV12-3/TRBV12-4,many
TGTGCCAGCAGTTTCGAGAGCTACAGCACAGATACGCAGTATTTT,CASSFESYSTDTQYF,.,TRBJ2-3,TRBV12-3/TRBV12-4,.
TGTGCCAGCAGCTTAGGGGCGGGGATCTACGAGACCCAGTACTTC,CASSLGAGIYETQYF,.,TRBJ2-5,TRBV7-7,many
TGTGCCAGCAGCTTAGCTAGGGGGAATCAGCCCCAGCATTTT,CASSLARGNQPQHF,.,TRBJ1-5,TRBV7-9,many
TGTGCCAGCAGCTTGGTGGTTCCGGTCGTCTATGGCTACACCTTC,CASSLVVPVVYGYTF,.,TRBJ1-2,TRBV5-8,many
TGCGCCAGCAGCCAAGCCGCGGCTAGCGGTTCCGAGACCCAGTACTTC,CASSQAAASGSETQYF,TRBD2,TRBJ2-5,TRBV4-3,medium-sized
TGCAGTGCTAGGGGACGGGCTGGGAACACTGAAGCTTTCTTT,CSARGRAGNTEAFF,.,TRBJ1-1,TRBV20-1,few
TGCAGTGCTTGGCACTCGGATACGCAGTATTTT,CSAWHSDTQYF,.,TRBJ2-3,TRBV20-1,medium-sized
TGTGCCAGCAGCCGCTTCAATGAGCAGTTCTTC,CASSRFNEQFF,.,TRBJ2-1,TRBV7-6,medium-sized
TGTGCCAGCAGCCTGGCGTGGTCGCGCGAAGCTTTCTTT,CASSLAWSREAFF,.,TRBJ1-1,TRBV5-4,many
TGTGCCAGCAAGAGAGCGGGGGTCGGGGAGACCCAGTACTTC,CASKRAGVGETQYF,TRBD2,TRBJ2-5,TRBV27,many
TGCGCCAGCAGCTTGGGGGACAGGTCCGCTGAGGGGTCTAGCACAGATACGCAGTATTTT,CASSLGDRSAEGSSTDTQYF,TRBD1,TRBJ2-3,TRBV5-1,many
TGTGCCAGCAGCTTAGAACAGAGGGACTATGGCTACACCTTC,CASSLEQRDYGYTF,.,TRBJ1-2,TRBV5-4,few
TGTGCCGCGCCGGGACAGTACTACAATGAGCAGTTCTTC,CAAPGQYYNEQFF,TRBD1,TRBJ2-1,TRBV24-1,.
TGTGCCAGGACAGGGTCAAATTATGGCTACACCTTC,CARTGSNYGYTF,TRBD1,TRBJ1-2,TRBV5-6,.
TGTGCCAGCAGCCAAGCGGGGGGAAACACCATATATTTT,CASSQAGGNTIYF,.,TRBJ1-3,TRBV12-3/TRBV12-4,many
TGTGCCAGCAGTCCTCTCGTTTCTAGCGGGGGCCACAATGAGCAGTTCTTC,CASSPLVSSGGHNEQFF,TRBD2,TRBJ2-1,TRBV12-3/TRBV12-4,many
TGCGCCAGCAGCCAAGTGGGGCAGAGCAATCAGCCCCAGCATTTT,CASSQVGQSNQPQHF,.,TRBJ1-5,TRBV4-1,.
TGCGCCAGCAGCCCTGGGGAAAGGCGGGGGACCCAAGAGACCCAGTACTTC,CASSPGERRGTQETQYF,TRBD2,TRBJ2-5,TRBV5-1,medium-sized
TGTGCCAGCAGTTCCTCCCGCCAAAACTATGGCTACACCTTC,CASSSSRQNYGYTF,.,TRBJ1-2,TRBV6-5,many
TGCGCCAGCAGCGAGGCGGGGGGCCAAGAGACCCAGTACTTC,CASSEAGGQETQYF,TRBD2,TRBJ2-5,TRBV5-1,many
TGTGCCAGCAGTGGGGACAGCCACACTGAAGCTTTCTTT,CASSGDSHTEAFF,TRBD1,TRBJ1-1,TRBV12-3/TRBV12-4,many
TGTGCCAGCAGTTCGGACACGTACAATGAGCAGTTCTTC,CASSSDTYNEQFF,.,TRBJ2-1,TRBV28,many
TGTGCCAGCAGTTTATTTATGGAGAGCAATCAGCCCCAGCATTTT,CASSLFMESNQPQHF,.,TRBJ1-5,TRBV12-3/TRBV12-4,medium-sized
TGTGCCAGCAGCCCCAGACAGGCGGCCTACGAGCAGTACTTC,CASSPRQAAYEQYF,.,TRBJ2-7,TRBV7-6,medium-sized
TGTGCCAGCAGTTTTGCATCCTGGATCGTCCTTAAAGAGACCCAGTACTTC,CASSFASWIVLKETQYF,.,TRBJ2-5,TRBV28,many
TGTGCCAGCTCACCCAACACAGATACGCAGTATTTT,CASSPNTDTQYF,.,TRBJ2-3,TRBV18,.
TGTGCCAGCAGTCCTCAGGCCCTAGCGGGAGTCACAGATACGCAGTATTTT,CASSPQALAGVTDTQYF,TRBD2,TRBJ2-3,TRBV12-3/TRBV12-4,many
TGTGCCAGCACCCTCCTGACAGAAAATCAGCCCCAGCATTTT,CASTLLTENQPQHF,.,TRBJ1-5,TRBV6-6,few
TGTGCCAGCAGCCCTCATGGGACTAGCGGGAGAAGCGAGCAGTACTTC,CASSPHGTSGRSEQYF,TRBD2,TRBJ2-7,TRBV11-2,.
TGTGCCAGCAAGGGGGGGGACACCGGGGAGCTGTTTTTT,CASKGGDTGELFF,.,TRBJ2-2,TRBV12-3/TRBV12-4,many
TGTGCCAGCAGTTCTCGGGCTAGCGGGAGGGCTAGCACAGATACGCAGTATTTT,CASSSRASGRASTDTQYF,TRBD2,TRBJ2-3,TRBV27,many
TGTGCCAGCAGTAGATACGCCGGGGAGCTGTTTTTT,CASSRYAGELFF,.,TRBJ2-2,TRBV6-5,many
TGTGCCAGCAGTTTCGGGACAGGCGCCGGCGAGCAGTACTTC,CASSFGTGAGEQYF,TRBD1,TRBJ2-7,TRBV6-5,medium-sized
TGTGCCAGCAGTTTTATTGCCCAAGAGACCCAGTACTTC,CASSFIAQETQYF,.,TRBJ2-5,TRBV12-3/TRBV12-4,many
TGTGCCAGCAGTTTCTGGGAATCGGTGGCGCAGCCCCAGCATTTT,CASSFWESVAQPQHF,.,TRBJ1-5,TRBV28,medium-sized